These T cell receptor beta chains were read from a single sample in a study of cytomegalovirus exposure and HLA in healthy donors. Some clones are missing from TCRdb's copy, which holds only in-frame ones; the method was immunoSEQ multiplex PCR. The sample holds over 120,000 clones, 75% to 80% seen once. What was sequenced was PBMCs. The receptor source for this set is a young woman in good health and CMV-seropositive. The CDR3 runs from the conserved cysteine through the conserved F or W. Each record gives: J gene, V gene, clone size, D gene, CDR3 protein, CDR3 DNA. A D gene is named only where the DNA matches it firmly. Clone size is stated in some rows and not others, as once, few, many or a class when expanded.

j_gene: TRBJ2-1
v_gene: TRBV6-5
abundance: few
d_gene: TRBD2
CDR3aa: CASRRTSGGYNEQFF
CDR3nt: TGTGCCAGCAGGCGGACTAGCGGGGGGTACAATGAGCAGTTCTTC

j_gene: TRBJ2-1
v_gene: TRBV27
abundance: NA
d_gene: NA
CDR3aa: CASSPTRLGRQFF
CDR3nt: TGTGCCAGCAGTCCTACCCGACTAGGGAGGCAGTTCTTC

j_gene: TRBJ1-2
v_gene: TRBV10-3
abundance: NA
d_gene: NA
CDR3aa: CAISTGTTNYGYTF
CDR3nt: TGTGCCATCAGTACCGGGACAACGAACTATGGCTACACCTTC

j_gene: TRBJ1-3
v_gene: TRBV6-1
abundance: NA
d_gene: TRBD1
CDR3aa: CASSDGTGGNTIYF
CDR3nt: TGTGCCAGCAGTGATGGGACAGGGGGAAACACCATATATTTT

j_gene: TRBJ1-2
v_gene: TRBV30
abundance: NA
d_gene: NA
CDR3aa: CAWNERGLNYGYTF
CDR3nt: TGTGCCTGGAATGAACGGGGTCTTAACTATGGCTACACCTTC

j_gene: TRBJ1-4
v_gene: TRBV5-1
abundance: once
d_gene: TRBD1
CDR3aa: CASSALGQANEKLFF
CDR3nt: TGCGCCAGCAGCGCTTTGGGACAGGCTAATGAAAAACTGTTTTTT

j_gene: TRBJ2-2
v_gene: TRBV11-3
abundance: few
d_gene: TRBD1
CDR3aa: CASSPDRGNTGELFF
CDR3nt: TGTGCCAGCAGCCCTGACAGGGGAAACACCGGGGAGCTGTTTTTT

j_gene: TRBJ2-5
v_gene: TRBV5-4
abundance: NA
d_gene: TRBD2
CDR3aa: CASSLGTSGELETQYF
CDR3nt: TGTGCCAGCAGCTTGGGGACTAGCGGGGAACTGGAGACCCAGTACTTC

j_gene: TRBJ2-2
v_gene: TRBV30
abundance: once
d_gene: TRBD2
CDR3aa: CAWSVAGAGLRELFF
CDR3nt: TGTGCCTGGAGTGTAGCGGGGGCAGGTTTAAGGGAGCTGTTTTTT

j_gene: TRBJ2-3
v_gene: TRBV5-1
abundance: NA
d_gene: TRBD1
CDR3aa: CASSSPGQGDTQYF
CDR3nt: TGCGCCAGCAGCTCCCCGGGACAGGGAGATACGCAGTATTTT

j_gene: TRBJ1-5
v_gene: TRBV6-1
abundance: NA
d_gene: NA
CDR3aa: CASSGTSNGVYSNQPQHF
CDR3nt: TGTGCCAGCAGTGGGACATCGAACGGAGTTTATAGCAATCAGCCCCAGCATTTT

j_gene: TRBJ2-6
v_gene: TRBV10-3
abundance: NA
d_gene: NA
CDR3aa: CATRDTVSGANVLTF
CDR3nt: TGTGCCACAAGGGACACGGTCTCTGGGGCCAACGTCCTGACTTTC

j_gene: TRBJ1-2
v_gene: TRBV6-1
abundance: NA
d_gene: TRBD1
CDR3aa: CASSEAPGTGSYGYTF
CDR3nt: TGTGCCAGCAGTGAAGCCCCCGGGACAGGGAGCTATGGCTACACCTTC

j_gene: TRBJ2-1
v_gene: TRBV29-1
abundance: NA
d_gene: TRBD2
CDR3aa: CSVAPLAGNYNEQFF
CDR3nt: TGCAGCGTTGCCCCACTAGCGGGAAACTACAATGAGCAGTTCTTC

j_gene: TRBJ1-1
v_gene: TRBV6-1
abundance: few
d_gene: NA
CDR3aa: CASSEASLGGTEAFF
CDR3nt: TGTGCCAGCAGTGAAGCCTCTCTCGGGGGCACTGAAGCTTTCTTT

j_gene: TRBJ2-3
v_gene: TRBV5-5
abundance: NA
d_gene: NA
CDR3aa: CASSQLLPGLGTDTQYF
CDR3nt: TGTGCCAGCAGTCAATTACTTCCGGGACTCGGCACAGATACGCAGTATTTT

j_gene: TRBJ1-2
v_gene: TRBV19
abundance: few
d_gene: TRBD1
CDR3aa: CASSGDRDYGYTF
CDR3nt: TGTGCCAGTAGTGGGGACAGGGACTATGGCTACACCTTC

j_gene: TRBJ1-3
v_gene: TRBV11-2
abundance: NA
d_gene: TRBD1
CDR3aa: CASSPKQGNSGNTIYF
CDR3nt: TGTGCCAGCAGCCCGAAACAGGGGAACTCTGGAAACACCATATATTTT

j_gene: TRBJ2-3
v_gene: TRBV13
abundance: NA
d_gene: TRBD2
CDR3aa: CASSSGTNKDTQYF
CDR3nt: TGTGCCAGCAGTTCCGGGACTAACAAAGATACGCAGTATTTT

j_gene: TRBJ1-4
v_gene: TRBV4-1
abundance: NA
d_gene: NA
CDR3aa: CASSPWGATNEKLFF
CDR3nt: TGCGCCAGCAGCCCTTGGGGGGCAACTAATGAAAAACTGTTTTTT

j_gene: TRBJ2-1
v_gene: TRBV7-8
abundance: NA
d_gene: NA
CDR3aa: CASSRQFGTSYNEQFF
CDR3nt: TGTGCCAGCAGCCGACAATTTGGGACATCCTACAATGAGCAGTTCTTC

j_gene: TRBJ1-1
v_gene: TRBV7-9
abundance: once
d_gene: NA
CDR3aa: CASSFQGIGTEAFF
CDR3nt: TGTGCCAGCAGCTTTCAGGGGATCGGCACTGAAGCTTTCTTT

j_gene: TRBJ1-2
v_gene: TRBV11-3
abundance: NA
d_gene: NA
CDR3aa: CASSLLRCGPDYGYTF
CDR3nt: TGTGCCAGCAGCTTACTCCGTTGTGGGCCTGACTATGGCTACACCTTC

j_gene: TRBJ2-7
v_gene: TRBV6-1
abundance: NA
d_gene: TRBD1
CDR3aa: CAGQGTAPLEQYF
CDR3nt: TGTGCCGGACAGGGGACGGCCCCCCTCGAGCAGTACTTC

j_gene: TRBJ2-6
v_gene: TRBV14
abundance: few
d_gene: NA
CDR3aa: CASSQRAWSGANVLTF
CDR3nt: TGTGCCAGCAGCCAAAGAGCGTGGTCTGGGGCCAACGTCCTGACTTTC

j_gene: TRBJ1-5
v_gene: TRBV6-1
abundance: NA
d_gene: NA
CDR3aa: CASSEARGTGADQPQHF
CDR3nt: TGTGCCAGCAGTGAAGCGCGGGGGACGGGTGCTGATCAGCCCCAGCATTTT

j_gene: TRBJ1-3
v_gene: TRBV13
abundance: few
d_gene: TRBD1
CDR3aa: CASSSYRTGPSGNTIYF
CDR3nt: TGTGCCAGCAGTTCATACCGGACAGGACCTTCTGGAAACACCATATATTTT

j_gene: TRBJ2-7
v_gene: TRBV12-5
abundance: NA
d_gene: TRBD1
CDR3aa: CASGLVPWTGDQYF
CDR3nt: TGTGCTAGTGGTTTGGTACCTTGGACAGGGGACCAGTACTTC

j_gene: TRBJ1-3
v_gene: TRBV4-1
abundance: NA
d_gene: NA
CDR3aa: CASSQDPRRPSSGNTIYF
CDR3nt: TGCGCCAGCAGCCAAGATCCCCGCAGGCCAAGCTCTGGAAACACCATATATTTT

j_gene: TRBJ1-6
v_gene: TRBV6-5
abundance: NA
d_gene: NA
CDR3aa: CASSPEVGSPLHF
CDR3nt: TGTGCCAGCAGTCCCGAGGTTGGATCACCCCTCCACTTT

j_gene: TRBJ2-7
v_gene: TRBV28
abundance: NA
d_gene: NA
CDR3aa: CASSNPMGQAWSYEQYF
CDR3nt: TGTGCCAGCAGTAACCCAATGGGGCAGGCTTGGTCCTACGAGCAGTACTTC

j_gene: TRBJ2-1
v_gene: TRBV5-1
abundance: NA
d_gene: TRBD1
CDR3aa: CASSLRSGGNEQFF
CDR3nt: TGCGCCAGCAGCTTGAGGTCAGGGGGCAATGAGCAGTTCTTC

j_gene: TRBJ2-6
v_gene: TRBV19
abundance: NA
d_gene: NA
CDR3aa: CASSNLDSTVSGANVLTF
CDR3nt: TGTGCCAGTAGTAATCTGGACAGCACCGTCTCTGGGGCCAACGTCCTGACTTTC

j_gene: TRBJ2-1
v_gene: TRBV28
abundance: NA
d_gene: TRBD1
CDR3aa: CASSRDRGRAYNEQFF
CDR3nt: TGTGCCAGCAGTCGGGACAGGGGGCGAGCATACAATGAGCAGTTCTTC

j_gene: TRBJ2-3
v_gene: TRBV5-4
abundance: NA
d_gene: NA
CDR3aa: CASSLNTEQADTQYF
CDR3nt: TGTGCCAGCAGCTTAAATACAGAGCAGGCAGATACGCAGTATTTT

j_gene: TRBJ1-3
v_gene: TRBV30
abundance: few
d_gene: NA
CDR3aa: CAWSVLRQGNTIYF
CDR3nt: TGTGCCTGGAGTGTACTAAGACAGGGAAACACCATATATTTT

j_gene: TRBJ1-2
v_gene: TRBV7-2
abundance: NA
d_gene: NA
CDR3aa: CASSLGRAYGYTF
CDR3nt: TGTGCCAGCAGCTTAGGGCGGGCGTATGGCTACACCTTC

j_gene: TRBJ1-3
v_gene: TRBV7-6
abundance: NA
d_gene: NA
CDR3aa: CASTSTQFSWNTIYF
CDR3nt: TGTGCCAGCACCTCCACACAGTTTTCGTGGAACACCATATATTTT

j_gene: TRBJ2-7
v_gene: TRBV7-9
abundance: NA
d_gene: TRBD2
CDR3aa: CASSPRGGVEQYF
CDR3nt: TGTGCCAGCAGCCCCCGTGGGGGGGTCGAGCAGTACTTC

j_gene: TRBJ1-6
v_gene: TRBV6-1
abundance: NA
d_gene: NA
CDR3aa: CASSHTGLHNSPLHF
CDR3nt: TGTGCCAGCAGTCACACGGGACTCCATAATTCACCCCTCCACTTT

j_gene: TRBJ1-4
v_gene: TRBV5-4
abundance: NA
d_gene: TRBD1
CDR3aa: CASSADRGKLFF
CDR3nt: TGTGCCAGCAGCGCGGACAGGGGAAAACTGTTTTTT

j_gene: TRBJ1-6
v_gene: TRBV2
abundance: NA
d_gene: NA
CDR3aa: CAARRLQKVYNSPLHF
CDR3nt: TGTGCCGCTCGAAGACTACAGAAAGTCTATAATTCACCCCTCCACTTT

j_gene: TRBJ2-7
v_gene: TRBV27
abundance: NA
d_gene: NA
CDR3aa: CASSLYPVGGNEQYF
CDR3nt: TGTGCCAGCAGTTTATATCCGGTGGGGGGAAACGAGCAGTACTTC

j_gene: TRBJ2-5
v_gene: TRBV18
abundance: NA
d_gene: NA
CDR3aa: CASSPPAETQYF
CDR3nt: TGTGCCAGCTCACCACCGGCAGAGACCCAGTACTTC

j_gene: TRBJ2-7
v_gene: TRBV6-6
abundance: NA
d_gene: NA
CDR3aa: CASTKKMEYEQYF
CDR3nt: TGTGCCAGCACAAAAAAAATGGAGTACGAGCAGTACTTC

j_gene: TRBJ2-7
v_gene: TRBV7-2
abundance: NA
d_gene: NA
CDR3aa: CASTRGLTYEQYF
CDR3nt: TGTGCCAGCACCAGAGGACTTACCTACGAGCAGTACTTC

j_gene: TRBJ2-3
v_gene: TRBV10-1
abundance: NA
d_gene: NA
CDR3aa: CATADTGLLEADTQYF
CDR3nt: TGCGCCACCGCGGACACGGGACTCCTCGAAGCAGATACGCAGTATTTT

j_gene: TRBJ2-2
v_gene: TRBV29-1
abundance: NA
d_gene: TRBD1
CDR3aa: CSAWDRRNTGELFF
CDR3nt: TGCAGCGCATGGGACAGGAGGAACACCGGGGAGCTGTTTTTT

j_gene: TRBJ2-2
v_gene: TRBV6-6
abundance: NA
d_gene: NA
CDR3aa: CASSQRGTTNTGELFF
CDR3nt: TGTGCCAGCAGTCAGAGAGGGACAACTAACACCGGGGAGCTGTTTTTT

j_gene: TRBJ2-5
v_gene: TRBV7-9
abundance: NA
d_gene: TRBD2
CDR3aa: CASSLGTSASHQETQYF
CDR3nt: TGTGCCAGCAGCTTAGGGACTAGCGCGTCCCACCAAGAGACCCAGTACTTC

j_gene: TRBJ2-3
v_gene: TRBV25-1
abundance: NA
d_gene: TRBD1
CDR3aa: CASSEGGQGGDTQYF
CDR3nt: TGTGCCAGCAGTGAAGGGGGACAGGGAGGTGATACGCAGTATTTT

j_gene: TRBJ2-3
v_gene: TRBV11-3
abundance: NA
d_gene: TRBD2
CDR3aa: CASSPGGRGGPDTQYF
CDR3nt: TGTGCCAGCAGCCCCGGGGGGCGGGGGGGCCCAGATACGCAGTATTTT

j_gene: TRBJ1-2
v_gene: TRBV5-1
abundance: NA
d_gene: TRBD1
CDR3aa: CASSSGQGANYGYTF
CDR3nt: TGCGCCAGCAGCTCGGGACAGGGGGCCAACTATGGCTACACCTTC

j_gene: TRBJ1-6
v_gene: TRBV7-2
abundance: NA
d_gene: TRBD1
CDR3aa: CASSWNPDRGYVSPLHF
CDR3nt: TGTGCCAGCAGCTGGAACCCTGACAGGGGTTATGTCTCACCCCTCCACTTT